Following are 2 T cell receptor beta chains from one sample sequenced in a study of blood T cell repertoires in COVID-19. The table came from immunoSEQ multiplex PCR; TCRdb's copy has only in-frame clones and leaves some out. The table has about 200,000 clones, approximately 80% seen once. The sample consisted of peripheral blood. The receptors come from a human donor in a cohort sampled during active COVID-19.

The genes are TRBV2 and TRBJ1-5, with D perhaps TRBD1 (6 bases). The V gene lost 7 bases and the J gene lost 2 bases, with 12 bases spanning the gap. Germline CDR1 SNHLY, CDR2 FYNNEI. The CDR3 has 14 amino acids. In DNA, the CDR3 is TGTGCCAGCAAGTTGACAGGCGGCAATCAGCCCCAGCATTTT. Encoded protein: CASKLTGGNQPQHF.

This clone was detected only once. The chain has TRBV28 and TRBJ1-5; possibly TRBD1 for D (5 bases). The CDR3 length is 16 residues. The V gene's germline CDR1 is MDHEN and CDR2 SYDVKM. Trimming left V 1 base short and J 1 base short, with 11 bases between. The CDR3 here is CASSLLGRASNQPQHF. The CDR3 coding sequence is TGTGCCAGCAGTTTATTGGGCAGGGCGAGCAATCAGCCCCAGCATTTT. Together with reference TRBV28 and TRBJ1-5, the CDR3 gives the full variable domain: DVKVTQSSRYLVKRTGEKVFLECVQDMDHENMFWYRQDPGLGLRLIYFSYDVKMKEKGDIPEGYSVSREKKERFSLILESASTNQTSMYLCASSLLGRASNQPQHFGDGTRLSIL.